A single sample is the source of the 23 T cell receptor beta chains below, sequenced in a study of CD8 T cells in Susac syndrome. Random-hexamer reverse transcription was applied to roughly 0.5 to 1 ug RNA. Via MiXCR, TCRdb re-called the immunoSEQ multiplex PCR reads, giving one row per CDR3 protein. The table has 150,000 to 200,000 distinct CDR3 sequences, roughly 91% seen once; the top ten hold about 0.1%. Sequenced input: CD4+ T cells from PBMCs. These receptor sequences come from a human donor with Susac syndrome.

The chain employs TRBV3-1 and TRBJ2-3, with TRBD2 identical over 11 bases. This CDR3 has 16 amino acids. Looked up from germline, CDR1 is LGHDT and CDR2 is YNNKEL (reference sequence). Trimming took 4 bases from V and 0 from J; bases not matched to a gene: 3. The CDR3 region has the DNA TGTGCCAGCAGCCTCCGGACTAGCGGGAGCACAGATACGCAGTATTTT. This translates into CASSLRTSGSTDTQYF.

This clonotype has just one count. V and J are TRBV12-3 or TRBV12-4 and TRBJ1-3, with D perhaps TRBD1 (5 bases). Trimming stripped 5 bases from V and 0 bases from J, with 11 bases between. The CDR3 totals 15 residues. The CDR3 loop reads CASSRTGFSGNTIYF. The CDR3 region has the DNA TGTGCCAGCAGTCGTACAGGTTTCTCTGGAAACACCATATATTTT.

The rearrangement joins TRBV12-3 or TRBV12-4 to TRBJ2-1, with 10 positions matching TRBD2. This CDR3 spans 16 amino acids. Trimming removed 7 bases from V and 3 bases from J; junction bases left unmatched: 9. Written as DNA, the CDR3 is TGTGCCAGCATTAAGGGGACTAGCGTCGTCTACAATGAGCAGTTCTTC. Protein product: CASIKGTSVVYNEQFF.

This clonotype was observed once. DNA for the CDR3: TGTGCCAGCAGCTTAGTCCGGGGTTGGGGCGAGCAGTACTTC. It encodes CASSLVRGWGEQYF. This chain links TRBV7-2 with TRBJ2-7; D possibly corresponds to TRBD2 (5 bases). The CDR3 contains 14 residues. Trimming took off 1 base at V and 6 bases at J, with 13 bases between the two ends. The germline V gene has CDR1 SGHTA and CDR2 FQGNSA.

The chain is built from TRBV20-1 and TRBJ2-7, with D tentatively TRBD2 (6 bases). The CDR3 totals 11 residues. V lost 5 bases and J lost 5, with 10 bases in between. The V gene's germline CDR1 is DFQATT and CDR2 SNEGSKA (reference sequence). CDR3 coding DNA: TGCAGTGCTGGAGGGTTGCACGAGCAGTACTTC. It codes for CSAGGLHEQYF.

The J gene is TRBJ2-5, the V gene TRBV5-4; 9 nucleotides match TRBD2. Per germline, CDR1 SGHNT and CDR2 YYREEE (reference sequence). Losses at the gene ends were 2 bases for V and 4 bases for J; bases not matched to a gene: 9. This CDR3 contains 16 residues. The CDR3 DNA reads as TGTGCCAGCAGCTTAGGCGGGGGGGGTTTGCGAGAGACCCAGTACTTC. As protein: CASSLGGGGLRETQYF.

CDR3 residues: CSVFTMNTEAFF. Here the CDR3 DNA reads TGCAGCGTTTTTACTATGAACACTGAAGCTTTCTTT. The chain uses TRBV29-1 and TRBJ1-1; D is unclear. CDR3 length: 12 amino acids. V lost 5 bases and J 0 bases, leaving 7 bases between the germline ends. From germline, CDR1 is SQVTM and CDR2 ANQGSEA.

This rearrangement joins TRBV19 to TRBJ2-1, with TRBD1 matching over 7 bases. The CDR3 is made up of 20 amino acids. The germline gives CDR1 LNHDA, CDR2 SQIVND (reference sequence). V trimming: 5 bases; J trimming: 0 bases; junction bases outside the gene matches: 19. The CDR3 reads CASSVTVTGWERNSYNEQFF. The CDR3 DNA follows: TGTGCCAGTAGTGTCACCGTGACAGGGTGGGAGAGAAACTCCTACAATGAGCAGTTCTTC.

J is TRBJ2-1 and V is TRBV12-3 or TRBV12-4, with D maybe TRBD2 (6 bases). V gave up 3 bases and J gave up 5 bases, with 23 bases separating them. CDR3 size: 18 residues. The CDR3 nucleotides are TGTGCCAGCAGTTTGAGAAGTGTCGGCGGGATGGGCAACAATGAGCAGTTCTTC. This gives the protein CASSLRSVGGMGNNEQFF.

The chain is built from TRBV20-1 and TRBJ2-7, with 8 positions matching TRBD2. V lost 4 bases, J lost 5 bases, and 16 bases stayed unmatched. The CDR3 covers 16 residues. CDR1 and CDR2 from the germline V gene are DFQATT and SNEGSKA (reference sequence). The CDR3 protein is CSATQFGRLAYDEQYF. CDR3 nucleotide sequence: TGCAGTGCTACGCAGTTCGGACGACTAGCGTATGACGAGCAGTACTTC.

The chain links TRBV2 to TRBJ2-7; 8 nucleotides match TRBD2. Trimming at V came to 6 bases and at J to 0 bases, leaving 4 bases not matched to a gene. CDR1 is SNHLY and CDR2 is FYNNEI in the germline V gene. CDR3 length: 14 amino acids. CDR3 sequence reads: CASRRAGVSYEQYF. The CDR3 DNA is TGTGCCAGCAGGCGAGCGGGAGTCTCCTACGAGCAGTACTTC.

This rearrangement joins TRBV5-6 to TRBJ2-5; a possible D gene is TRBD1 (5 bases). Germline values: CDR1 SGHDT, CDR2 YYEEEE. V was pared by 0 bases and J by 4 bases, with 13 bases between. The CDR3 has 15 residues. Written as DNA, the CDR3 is TGTGCCAGCAGCTTGGAGGGGTGGTCGCGAGAGACCCAGTACTTC. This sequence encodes CASSLEGWSRETQYF.

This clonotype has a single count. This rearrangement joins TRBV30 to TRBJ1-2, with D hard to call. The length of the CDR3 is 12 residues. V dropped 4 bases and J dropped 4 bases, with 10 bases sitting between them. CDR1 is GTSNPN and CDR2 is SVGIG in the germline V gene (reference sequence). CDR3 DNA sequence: TGTGCCTGGACGGGTTTCGGCTATGGCTACACCTTC. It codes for CAWTGFGYGYTF.

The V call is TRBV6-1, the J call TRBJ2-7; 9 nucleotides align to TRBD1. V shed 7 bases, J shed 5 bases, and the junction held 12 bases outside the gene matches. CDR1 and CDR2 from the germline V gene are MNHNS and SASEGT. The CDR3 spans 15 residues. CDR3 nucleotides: TGTGCCAGCACTGGGGGACAGGGAGTGTTTGACGAGCAGTACTTC. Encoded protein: CASTGGQGVFDEQYF.

CDR3 region: CASSLKGQDYEQYF. DNA for the CDR3: TGTGCCAGCAGTCTAAAGGGACAGGACTACGAGCAGTACTTC. V gene TRBV6-6 combines with J gene TRBJ2-7, with 8 bases identical to TRBD1. The CDR3 length is 14 residues. CDR1 and CDR2 from the germline V gene are MNHNY and SVGAGI (reference sequence). The V gene end was trimmed by 5 bases and the J gene end by 3 bases; junction bases not matched to a gene: 6.

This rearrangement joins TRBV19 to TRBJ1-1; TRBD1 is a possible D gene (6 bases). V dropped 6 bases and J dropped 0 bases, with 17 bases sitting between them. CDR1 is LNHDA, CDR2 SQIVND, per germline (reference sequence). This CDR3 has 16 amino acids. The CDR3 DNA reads TGTGCCAGTAGGAGCTCCACGGGGGCGGTGAACACTGAAGCTTTCTTT. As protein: CASRSSTGAVNTEAFF.

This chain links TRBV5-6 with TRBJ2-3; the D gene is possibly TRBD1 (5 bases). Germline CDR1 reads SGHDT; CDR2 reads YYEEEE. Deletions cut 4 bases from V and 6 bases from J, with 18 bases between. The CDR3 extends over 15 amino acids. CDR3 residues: CASSRIWNSGDTQYF. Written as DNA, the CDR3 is TGTGCCAGCAGCCGGATCTGGAATTCAGGGGATACGCAGTATTTT.

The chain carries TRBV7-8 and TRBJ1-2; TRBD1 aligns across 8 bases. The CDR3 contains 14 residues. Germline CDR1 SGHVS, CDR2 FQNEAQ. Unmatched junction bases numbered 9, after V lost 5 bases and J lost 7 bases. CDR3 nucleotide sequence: TGTGCCAGCAGCGTTAGGTTCCAGGGGGCTGGCTACACCTTC. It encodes CASSVRFQGAGYTF.

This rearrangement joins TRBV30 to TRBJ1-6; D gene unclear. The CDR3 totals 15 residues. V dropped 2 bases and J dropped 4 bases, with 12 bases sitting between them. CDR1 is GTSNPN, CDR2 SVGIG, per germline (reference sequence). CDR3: CAWSRPGGYNSPLHF. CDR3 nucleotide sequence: TGTGCCTGGAGTCGCCCAGGAGGATATAATTCACCCCTCCACTTT.

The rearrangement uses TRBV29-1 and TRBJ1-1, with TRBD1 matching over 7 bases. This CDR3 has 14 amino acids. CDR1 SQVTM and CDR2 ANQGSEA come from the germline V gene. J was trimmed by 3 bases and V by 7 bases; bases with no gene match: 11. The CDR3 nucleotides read TGCAGCGGGGGGCAACCGGGACAGCACACTGAAGCTTTCTTT. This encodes CSGGQPGQHTEAFF. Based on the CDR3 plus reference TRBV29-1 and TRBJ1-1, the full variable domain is SAVISQKPSRDICQRGTSLTIQCQVDSQVTMMFWYRQQPGQSLTLIATANQGSEATYESGFVIDKFPISRPNLTFSTLTVSNMSPEDSSIYLCSGGQPGQHTEAFFGQGTRLTVV.

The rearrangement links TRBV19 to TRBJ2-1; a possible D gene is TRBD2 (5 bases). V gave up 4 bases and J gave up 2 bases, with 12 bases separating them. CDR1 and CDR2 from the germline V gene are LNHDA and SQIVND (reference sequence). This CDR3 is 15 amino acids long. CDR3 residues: CASSRRLLPYNEQFF. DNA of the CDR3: TGTGCCAGTAGTAGGAGGCTCTTGCCCTACAATGAGCAGTTCTTC.

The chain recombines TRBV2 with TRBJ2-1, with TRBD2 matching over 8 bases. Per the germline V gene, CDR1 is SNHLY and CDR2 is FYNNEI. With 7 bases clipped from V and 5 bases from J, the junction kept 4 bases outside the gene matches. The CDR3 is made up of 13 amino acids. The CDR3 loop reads CASKGTRNNEQFF. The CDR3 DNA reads TGTGCCAGCAAGGGGACTAGGAACAATGAGCAGTTCTTC.

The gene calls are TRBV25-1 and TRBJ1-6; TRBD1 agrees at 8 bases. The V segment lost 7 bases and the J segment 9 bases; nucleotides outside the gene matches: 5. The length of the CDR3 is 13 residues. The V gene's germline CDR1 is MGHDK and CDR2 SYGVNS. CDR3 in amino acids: CASNGQGTSPLHF. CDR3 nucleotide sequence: TGTGCCAGCAACGGACAGGGAACTTCACCCCTCCACTTT.